This TCR beta chain was sequenced in a study of T-cell memory formation after mild COVID-19. Study-level findings and limits: From day 15 to 85, contracting clones were balanced between CD4 and CD8, whereas later expanders leaned toward CD4+. Prior to infection, memory already included some responding clones, suggesting cross-reactive memory joined. CD4+ contracting clones were mainly CM and EM; CD8+ ones, EMRA.

This clonotype was recorded a few times. Its antigen is unknown. Trimming removed 0 bases from V and 2 bases from J, with 6 bases in between. The CDR3 is 13 residues long. Germline V gene sequence: CDR1 GTSNPN, CDR2 SVGIG (reference sequence). 5'RACE with constant-segment primers built TCRalpha and TCRbeta cDNA libraries with UMIs. TCRdb reprocessed the 5' RACE reads with MiXCR, giving one entry per CDR3 protein. The sample carries under 300,000 distinct CDR3 sequences, around 8% recorded once. The chain uses TRBV30 and TRBJ2-3; no firm D call. The sample consisted of PBMCs or a T cell subset sorted from them (not recorded which). This clonotype was sampled from a man aged 18 to 29 who had mild COVID-19 (a few samples of this study predate the infection). Cell type and time point are not known. CDR3 in amino acids: CAWSVRTTDTQYF. The CDR3 DNA sequence: TGTGCCTGGAGTGTTAGGACCACAGATACGCAGTATTTT.